This TCR beta chain was recovered during a study of somatic mutations in cytotoxic T cells in rheumatoid arthritis. For the study at large: Patient blood was drawn as 30 ml EDTA; the draw came right after diagnosis and before any treatment. Study results and caveats: For patients with rheumatoid arthritis, CD8+ clonality went up with age, while healthy controls showed no such change.

About this clone itself: The antigen is not known.

Trimming pared 7 bases from V and 2 bases from J, leaving 11 bases between. Germline V gives CDR1 LNHDA, CDR2 SQIVND (reference sequence). The CDR3 contains 13 residues. Libraries were prepared by immunoSEQ multiplex PCR; TCRdb keeps only in-frame clonotypes and omits some of them. This table has under 11,000 clones, more than 70% appearing once. This chain links TRBV19 with TRBJ1-1; no firm D call. The origin of this receptor is an adult with rheumatoid arthritis. Sequencing used CD8+ T cells sorted from blood. The CDR3 loop reads CASNWGRNTEAFF. The CDR3 nucleotides read TGTGCCAGTAACTGGGGTCGAAACACTGAAGCTTTCTTT.